These 19 T cell receptor beta chains came from one sample sequenced in a study of T cell changes during pregnancy in multiple sclerosis. Clones were sequenced by immunoSEQ multiplex PCR, and TCRdb holds only the in-frame ones, with some missing. This table holds approximately 90,000 clones, around 91% found once. Here the sequenced sample was peripheral blood, taken after pregnancy. These receptors originate from a female donor in good health, enrolled as a control in a pregnancy study.

This clone is a singleton in its sample. The chain recombines TRBV4-3 with TRBJ2-5, with 10 bases identical to TRBD2. Looked up from germline, CDR1 is LGHNA and CDR2 is YSLEER. The CDR3 sequence is 16 residues long. The V segment lost 3 bases and the J segment 3 bases; nucleotides outside the gene matches: 7. CDR3 DNA: TGCGCCAGCAGCCAGTGGAGCGGGGGGGCGGAAGAGACCCAGTACTTC. Protein sequence: CASSQWSGGAEETQYF.

The V and J genes are TRBV7-9 and TRBJ2-3; TRBD2 is a possible D gene (6 bases). Germline CDR1 reads SEHNR; CDR2 reads FQNEAQ (reference sequence). Trimming took 8 bases from V and 3 from J, leaving 9 bases between them. This CDR3 is built from 12 residues. CDR3 nucleotide sequence: TGTGCCAGCCGGGACTGGACAGATACGCAGTATTTT. Protein sequence: CASRDWTDTQYF.

V usage is TRBV15 and J usage is TRBJ2-7; D perhaps matches TRBD2 (5 bases). The CDR3 length is 16 residues. From germline, CDR1 is LNHNV and CDR2 YYDKDF (reference sequence). Deletions cut 5 bases from V and 5 bases from J, with 22 bases between. In nucleotides, the CDR3 is TGTGCCACCAGCCTTCTGGGAAGGACTTTGGCCCACGAGCAGTACTTC. Translating it yields CATSLLGRTLAHEQYF. Variable domain in full (rest from reference TRBV15 and TRBJ2-7): DAMVIQNPRYQVTQFGKPVTLSCSQTLNHNVMYWYQQKSSQAPKLLFHYYDKDFNNEADTPDNFQSRRPNTSFCFLDIRSPGLGDTAMYLCATSLLGRTLAHEQYFGPGTRLTVT.

V and J are TRBV7-3 and TRBJ2-1; 12 bases are shared with TRBD2. Germline assignment: CDR1 SGHTA and CDR2 FQGTGA. After removal of 5 bases from V and 8 bases from J, the junction contained 16 bases not matched to a gene. CDR3 length: 18 amino acids. CDR3 in amino acids: CASSQSRLAGGGWDEQFF. The CDR3 DNA reads TGTGCCAGCAGCCAAAGCAGGCTAGCGGGGGGGGGCTGGGATGAGCAGTTCTTC.

The DNA for the CDR3 is TGTGCCAGCAGCTCTCTCACTTGGTACACTGAAGCTTTCTTT. Translating gives CASSSLTWYTEAFF. V usage is TRBV5-5 and J usage is TRBJ1-1; D is unresolved. Per the germline V gene, CDR1 is SGHKS and CDR2 is YYEKEE (reference sequence). The length of the CDR3 is 14 residues. Trimming stripped 3 bases from V and 3 bases from J, with 12 bases between. Filled out from reference TRBV5-5 and TRBJ1-1, the complete variable domain reads DAGVTQSPTHLIKTRGQQVTLRCSPISGHKSVSWYQQVLGQGPQFIFQYYEKEERGRGNFPDRFSARQFPNYSSELNVNALLLGDSALYLCASSSLTWYTEAFFGQGTRLTVV.

V usage is TRBV7-9 and J usage is TRBJ1-5, with 8 bases aligning to TRBD1. The CDR3 consists of 12 residues. CDR1 is SEHNR and CDR2 is FQNEAQ in the germline V gene (reference sequence). V lost 5 bases and J lost 11; bases outside the gene matches: 5. DNA for the CDR3: TGTGCCAGCAGCCTTGGACAGGGAACCCAGCATTTT. Amino acids: CASSLGQGTQHF.

This chain uses TRBV4-3 with TRBJ2-7; 10 bases are a match to TRBD1. The CDR3 is 15 residues long. With 5 bases clipped from V and 5 bases from J, the junction kept 9 bases outside the gene matches. CDR1 and CDR2 from the germline V gene are LGHNA and YSLEER. CDR3 DNA sequence: TGCGCCAGCAGCGGGGCGGGACAGGGGATCCACGAGCAGTACTTC. Protein: CASSGAGQGIHEQYF.

The chain has TRBV9 and TRBJ1-1; D might be TRBD1 (6 bases). The CDR3 sequence is 14 residues long. Germline V lookup: CDR1 SGDLS, CDR2 YYNGEE. The ends were cut back, 4 bases at V and 0 bases at J, with 10 bases in the middle. Here the CDR3 reads CASSRGQMNTEAFF. DNA of the CDR3: TGTGCCAGCAGCCGGGGACAAATGAACACTGAAGCTTTCTTT.

The rearrangement joins TRBV6-5 to TRBJ2-6; TRBD2 might be the D (5 bases). The ends were cut back, 7 bases at V and 0 bases at J, with 10 bases in the middle. Germline loops: CDR1 MNHEY, CDR2 SVGAGI. CDR3 length: 15 residues. This CDR3 reads CASTGVSSGANVLTF. The CDR3 DNA follows: TGTGCCAGCACCGGGGTGAGCTCTGGGGCCAACGTCCTGACTTTC.

The chain joins TRBV7-3 to TRBJ2-3; a weak D match, TRBD1 (5 bases). Trimming stripped 4 bases from V and 1 base from J, with 12 bases between. Germline CDR1 and CDR2: SGHTA and FQGTGA. The CDR3 extends over 15 amino acids. CDR3 loop: CASSYQGVGTDTQYF. The DNA of the CDR3 is TGTGCCAGCAGCTACCAGGGTGTTGGCACAGATACGCAGTATTTT.

The rearrangement links TRBV7-3 to TRBJ1-2, with 10 bases matching TRBD1. Trimming took 5 bases from V and 4 from J; bases not matched to a gene: 7. Looked up from germline, CDR1 is SGHTA and CDR2 is FQGTGA. CDR3 length equals 15 residues. The CDR3 sequence is CASSRQGQGVYGYTF. CDR3 coding DNA: TGTGCCAGCAGCCGACAAGGACAGGGGGTCTATGGCTACACCTTC.

The chain employs TRBV5-1 and TRBJ2-2; D not certain. Deletions cut 0 bases from V and 2 bases from J, with 11 bases between. Germline values: CDR1 SGHRS, CDR2 YFSETQ. CDR3 length: 16 amino acids. CDR3 protein: CASSLGAIINTGELFF. DNA for the CDR3: TGCGCCAGCAGCTTGGGGGCCATCATTAACACCGGGGAGCTGTTTTTT.

V and J are TRBV4-3 and TRBJ2-2, with 12 bases aligning to TRBD1. With 4 bases clipped from V and 4 bases from J, the junction kept 16 bases outside the gene matches. This CDR3 has 20 residues. Germline CDR1 LGHNA, CDR2 YSLEER. CDR3 region: CASSRLFLPRDRGPTGELFF. For the CDR3, the DNA is TGCGCCAGCAGCCGCCTTTTCCTACCCCGGGACAGGGGGCCCACCGGGGAGCTGTTTTTT.

The genes are TRBV5-5 and TRBJ2-3, with TRBD1 matching 12 bases. V was clipped by 2 bases and J by 3 bases; unmatched bases: 4. Germline V lookup: CDR1 SGHKS, CDR2 YYEKEE (reference sequence). The CDR3 loop spans 16 amino acids. As DNA, the CDR3 is TGTGCCAGCAGCTTACGGGACAGGGGGCTAACAGATACGCAGTATTTT. It is translated as CASSLRDRGLTDTQYF.

The chain employs TRBV30 and TRBJ2-2; weak D call: TRBD2 (7 bases). Germline V CDR1 and CDR2: GTSNPN, SVGIG (reference sequence). The CDR3 has 13 amino acids. The V gene lost 5 bases and the J gene lost 6 bases, with 13 bases spanning the gap. The CDR3 DNA reads as TGTGCCTGGGGGAGGGGGGGGTCCGGGGAGCTGTTTTTT. It encodes CAWGRGGSGELFF.

V gene TRBV28 combines with J gene TRBJ1-5, with D hard to call. The V gene's germline CDR1 is MDHEN and CDR2 SYDVKM. Trimming stripped 3 bases from V and 5 bases from J, with 11 bases between. This CDR3 region has 14 residues. CDR3 nucleotides: TGTGCCAGCAGTTTCCCCGCGGGTTATCAGCCCCAGCATTTT. It codes for CASSFPAGYQPQHF.

V and J are TRBV27 and TRBJ1-6, with D maybe TRBD1 (6 bases). V was clipped by 8 bases and J by 4 bases, with 15 bases between them. This CDR3 comprises 15 residues. Germline V gene lookup returns CDR1 MNHEY and CDR2 SMNVEV (reference sequence). This CDR3 is CASGRRTAYNSPLHF. CDR3 sequence (DNA): TGTGCCAGCGGTCGGCGGACAGCATATAATTCACCCCTCCACTTT.

The chain has TRBV6-5 and TRBJ2-1, with 11 bases that match TRBD2. With V trimmed by 8 bases and J by 7 bases, 1 base remained unmatched. The CDR3 is 12 amino acids. The germline V gene encodes CDR1 MNHEY and CDR2 SVGAGI. The CDR3: CASGLAGNEQFF. The CDR3 nucleotides read TGTGCCAGCGGACTAGCGGGTAATGAGCAGTTCTTC.

CDR3 sequence reads: CASTTGQGREQYF. The CDR3 DNA sequence: TGTGCCAGCACCACAGGACAGGGGAGGGAGCAGTACTTC. This sequence joins TRBV2 and TRBJ2-7; 9 bases map to TRBD1. The CDR3 has 13 amino acids. The V gene's germline CDR1 is SNHLY and CDR2 FYNNEI. Trimming cost V 7 bases and J 7 bases; bases outside gene matches: 8.